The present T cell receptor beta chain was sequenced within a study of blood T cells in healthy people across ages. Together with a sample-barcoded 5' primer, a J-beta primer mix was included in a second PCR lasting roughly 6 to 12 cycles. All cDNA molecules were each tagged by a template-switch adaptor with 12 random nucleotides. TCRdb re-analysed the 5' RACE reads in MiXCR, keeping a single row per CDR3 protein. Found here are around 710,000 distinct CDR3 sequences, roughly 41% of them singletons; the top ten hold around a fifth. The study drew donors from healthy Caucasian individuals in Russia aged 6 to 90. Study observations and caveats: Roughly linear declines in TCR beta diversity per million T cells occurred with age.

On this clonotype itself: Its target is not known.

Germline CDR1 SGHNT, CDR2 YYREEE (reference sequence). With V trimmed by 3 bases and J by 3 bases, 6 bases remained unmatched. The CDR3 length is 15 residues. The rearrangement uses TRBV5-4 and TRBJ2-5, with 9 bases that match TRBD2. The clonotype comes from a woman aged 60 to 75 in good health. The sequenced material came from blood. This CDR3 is CASSWAVAGEETQYF. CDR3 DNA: TGTGCCAGCAGCTGGGCCGTAGCGGGGGAAGAGACCCAGTACTTC.